These 8 T cell receptor beta chains share one sample of origin, sequenced in a study of blood T cell repertoires in COVID-19. Produced via immunoSEQ multiplex PCR; TCRdb's table is partial and in-frame only. The repertoire consists of about 70,000 clones, with roughly 84% occurring once and the leading ten covering roughly 11%. The sample was peripheral blood. The receptor source for this set is a woman aged 18-30 years with acute or convalescent COVID-19.

J is TRBJ2-1 and V is TRBV11-2; 11 positions agree with TRBD2. The germline V gene encodes CDR1 SGHAT and CDR2 FQNNGV. CDR3 length: 17 residues. V shed 6 bases and J 7 bases; nucleotides not matched to a gene: 14. The CDR3 DNA is TGTGCCAGCAGATCCCACATTAGCGGGGGGGCCTCAAATGAGCAGTTCTTC. It codes for CASRSHISGGASNEQFF.

V gene TRBV11-2 combines with J gene TRBJ2-1; D not certain. This CDR3 has 14 amino acids. The ends were cut back, 6 bases at V and 5 bases at J, with 14 bases in the middle. CDR1 is SGHAT, CDR2 FQNNGV, per germline. CDR3 nucleotides: TGTGCCAGCAGATTACGTTTATCCGACAATGAGCAGTTCTTC. This translates into CASRLRLSDNEQFF.

The chain uses TRBV7-9 and TRBJ2-7; 12 positions match TRBD1. CDR1 and CDR2 from the germline V gene are SEHNR and FQNEAQ (reference sequence). V dropped 5 bases and J dropped 7; count of bases not matched to a gene: 9. CDR3 size: 15 residues. CDR3 protein: CASSIRDRGHWEQYF. CDR3 nucleotides: TGTGCCAGCAGCATCCGGGACAGGGGGCATTGGGAGCAGTACTTC.

The J gene is TRBJ1-2, the V gene TRBV10-3; D is ambiguous. The CDR3 totals 13 residues. The V and J ends lost 0 bases and 5 bases respectively, with 7 bases between them. The germline V gene has CDR1 ENHRY and CDR2 SYGVKD. The CDR3 sequence is CAISESTPYGYTF. DNA of the CDR3: TGTGCCATCAGTGAGTCGACTCCTTATGGCTACACCTTC.

V usage is TRBV2 and J usage is TRBJ1-6; TRBD1 matches 8 bases. V shed 6 bases, J shed 9 bases, and the junction held 7 bases outside the gene matches. Germline loops: CDR1 SNHLY, CDR2 FYNNEI. The CDR3 length is 14 residues. The CDR3 loop reads CASRVQGAASPLHF. For the CDR3, the DNA is TGTGCCAGCAGGGTCCAGGGGGCAGCTTCACCCCTCCACTTT.

The chain uses TRBV4-3 and TRBJ2-1, with 10 bases matching TRBD2. CDR3 length: 17 residues. Germline assignment: CDR1 LGHNA and CDR2 YSLEER. The ends lost 1 base at V and 0 bases at J; junction bases unmatched: 3. The CDR3, as DNA: TGCGCCAGCAGCCAAGTGGCTAGCGGGAGCTCCTACAATGAGCAGTTCTTC. This sequence encodes CASSQVASGSSYNEQFF.

This sequence joins TRBV19 and TRBJ1-2; 8 bases line up with TRBD1. Per germline, CDR1 LNHDA and CDR2 SQIVND (reference sequence). The junction had 4 bases not matched to a gene; V was cut back by 5 bases and J by 2 bases. This CDR3 is 14 amino acids long. DNA for the CDR3: TGTGCCAGTAGTGCACAGGGGGAAAACTATGGCTACACCTTC. Amino acids: CASSAQGENYGYTF.

The V gene is TRBV6-4, the J gene TRBJ1-1; TRBD1 aligns across 8 bases. CDR3 length: 18 amino acids. V trimming: 4 bases; J trimming: 0 bases; junction bases outside the gene matches: 13. Germline values: CDR1 MRHNA, CDR2 SNTAGT. As DNA, the CDR3 is TGTGCCAGCAGTGCCGACCCCCAAGGACAGGGACTGAACACTGAAGCTTTCTTT. This codes for CASSADPQGQGLNTEAFF.